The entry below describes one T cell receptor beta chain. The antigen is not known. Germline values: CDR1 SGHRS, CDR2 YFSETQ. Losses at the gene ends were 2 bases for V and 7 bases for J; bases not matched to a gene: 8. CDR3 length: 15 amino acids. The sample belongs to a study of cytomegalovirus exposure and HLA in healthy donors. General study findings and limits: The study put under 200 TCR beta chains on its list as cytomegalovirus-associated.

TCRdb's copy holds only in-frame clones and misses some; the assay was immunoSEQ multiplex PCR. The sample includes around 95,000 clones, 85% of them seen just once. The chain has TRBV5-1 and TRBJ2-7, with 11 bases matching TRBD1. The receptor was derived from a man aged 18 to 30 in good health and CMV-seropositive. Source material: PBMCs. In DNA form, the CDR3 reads TGCGCCAGCAGCTTCGAGTCGGGACAGGGGGTTGAGCAGTACTTC. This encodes CASSFESGQGVEQYF.